This T cell receptor beta chain was sequenced for a study of control samples from healthy donors and cancer patients (dated by TCRdb to the early 2020s). Based on the germline V gene (reference sequence), the CDR1 and CDR2 sequences are LGHDT and YNNKEL. CDR3 length: 13 amino acids, cysteine to phenylalanine. Only the CDR3 DNA is retained, 39 bases long and in frame from the first base. Ends trimmed: V by 4 bases, J by 4 bases; bases unmatched to a gene: 3. A note on this clone: Its antigen remains unidentified. Nothing much larger sits one base from this clone, and base qualities are not available.

Libraries were made using the immunoSEQ multiplex PCR assay. TCRdb holds this immuneACCESS table with in-frame rearrangements only. Some clones are missing; in checked studies, unresolved V genes explain under half, and the rest has no known cause. The sample records about 82,000 clones, 87% of which are singletons. The ten largest clones capture about 18% of the sample. This receptor was identified in a man in his forties or fifties in good health. The sequenced sample was blood. Recombination joined TRBV3-1 (or the pseudogene TRBV3-2) with TRBJ1-2; the junction holds 7 bases that match TRBD1. Read as DNA, the sequence is TGTGCCAGCAGCCGCGACAGGGCCTATGGCTACACCTTC. Its amino acids are CASSRDRAYGYTF.